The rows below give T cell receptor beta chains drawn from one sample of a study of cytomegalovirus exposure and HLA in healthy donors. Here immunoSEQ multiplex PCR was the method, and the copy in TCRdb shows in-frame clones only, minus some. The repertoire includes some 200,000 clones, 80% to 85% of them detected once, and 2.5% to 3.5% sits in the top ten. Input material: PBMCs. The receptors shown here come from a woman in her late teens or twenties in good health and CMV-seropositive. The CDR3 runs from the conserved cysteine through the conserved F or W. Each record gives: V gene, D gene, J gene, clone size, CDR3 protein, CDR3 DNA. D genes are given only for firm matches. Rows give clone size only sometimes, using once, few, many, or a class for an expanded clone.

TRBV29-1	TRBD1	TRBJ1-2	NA	CSVEVDRGDGYTF	TGCAGCGTTGAAGTTGACAGGGGCGATGGCTACACCTTC
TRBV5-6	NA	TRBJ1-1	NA	CASSFSDTEAFF	TGTGCCAGCAGCTTTTCGGACACTGAAGCTTTCTTT
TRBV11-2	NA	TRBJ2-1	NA	CASSLYQRPDQQFF	TGTGCCAGCAGCTTATACCAGCGTCCAGATCAGCAGTTCTTC
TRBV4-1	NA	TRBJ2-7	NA	CASSQVERSYEQYF	TGCGCCAGCAGCCAAGTAGAACGCTCCTACGAGCAGTACTTC
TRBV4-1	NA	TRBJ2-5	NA	CASSQQGRETQYF	TGCGCCAGCAGCCAACAGGGGCGGGAGACCCAGTACTTC
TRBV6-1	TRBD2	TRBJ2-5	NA	CASRGGGASETQYF	TGTGCCAGCAGAGGCGGGGGGGCCTCGGAGACCCAGTACTTC
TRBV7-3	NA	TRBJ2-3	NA	CASSLHGDTQYF	TGTGCCAGCAGCTTACACGGTGATACGCAGTATTTT
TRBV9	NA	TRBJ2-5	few	CASSVGWSNQETQYF	TGTGCCAGCAGCGTAGGGTGGTCTAACCAAGAGACCCAGTACTTC
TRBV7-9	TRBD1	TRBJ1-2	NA	CASRSSDRVPPTF	TGTGCCAGCAGATCCTCGGACAGGGTCCCCCCCACCTTC
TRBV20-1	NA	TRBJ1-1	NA	CSVPGQTEAFF	TGCAGTGTTCCGGGACAAACTGAAGCTTTCTTT
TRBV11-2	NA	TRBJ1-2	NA	CASSLVGGGYTF	TGTGCCAGCAGCTTAGTCGGCGGCGGCTACACCTTC
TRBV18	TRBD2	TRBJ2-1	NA	CASSPAMLAGVNEQFF	TGTGCCAGCTCACCAGCGATGTTAGCGGGGGTGAATGAGCAGTTCTTC
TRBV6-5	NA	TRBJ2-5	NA	CASSYSQGCETQYF	TGTGCCAGCAGTTACTCCCAGGGTTGTGAGACCCAGTACTTC
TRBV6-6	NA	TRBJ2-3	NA	CASSFITDTQYF	TGTGCCAGCAGTTTCATCACAGATACGCAGTATTTT
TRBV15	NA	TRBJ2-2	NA	CATSRDKGVTGELFF	TGTGCCACCAGCAGAGATAAAGGGGTCACCGGGGAGCTGTTTTTT
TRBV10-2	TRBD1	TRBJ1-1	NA	CASSEAGGIRLAEAFF	TGCGCCAGCAGTGAGGCAGGGGGGATCCGGTTGGCTGAAGCTTTCTTT
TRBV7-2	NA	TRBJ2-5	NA	CASSSAAGVQETQYF	TGTGCCAGCAGCTCGGCAGCAGGGGTCCAAGAGACCCAGTACTTC
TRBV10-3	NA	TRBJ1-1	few	CAISAKQGAEAFF	TGTGCCATCAGCGCCAAACAGGGCGCTGAAGCTTTCTTT
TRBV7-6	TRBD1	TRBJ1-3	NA	CASSTGQGGSGNTIYF	TGTGCCAGCAGCACCGGACAGGGCGGCTCTGGAAACACCATATATTTT
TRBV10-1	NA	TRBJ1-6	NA	CASSEFRKLTPPRRNNSPLHF	TGCGCCAGCAGTGAGTTTAGGAAACTGACCCCCCCCAGGCGAAATAATTCACCCCTCCACTTT
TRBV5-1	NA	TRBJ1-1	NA	CASSLVAETVIPEAFF	TGCGCCAGCAGCTTGGTAGCGGAAACGGTCATCCCTGAAGCTTTCTTT
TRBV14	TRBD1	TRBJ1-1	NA	CASSLARDRNTEAFF	TGTGCCAGCAGCCTCGCCCGGGACAGAAACACTGAAGCTTTCTTT
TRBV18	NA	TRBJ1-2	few	CASSPDRSDGYTF	TGTGCCAGCTCACCCGACAGGTCGGATGGCTACACCTTC
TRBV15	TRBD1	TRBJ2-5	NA	CATSYRDRGETQYF	TGTGCCACCAGCTACCGGGACAGGGGAGAGACCCAGTACTTC
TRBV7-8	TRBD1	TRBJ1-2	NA	CASSAPGQANYGYTF	TGTGCCAGCAGCGCCCCGGGACAGGCAAACTATGGCTACACCTTC
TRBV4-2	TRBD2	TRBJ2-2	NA	CASSQQGLANTGELFF	TGTGCCAGCAGCCAGCAGGGACTAGCGAACACCGGGGAGCTGTTTTTT
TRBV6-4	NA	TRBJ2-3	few	CASSPGLQADTQYF	TGTGCCAGCAGTCCGGGACTCCAAGCAGATACGCAGTATTTT
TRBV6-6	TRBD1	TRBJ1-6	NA	CASRETGYNSPLHF	TGTGCCAGCAGGGAGACAGGGTACAATTCACCCCTCCACTTT
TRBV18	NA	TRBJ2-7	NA	CASSPRQGPPLEQYF	TGTGCCAGCTCACCACGGCAGGGGCCGCCCCTTGAGCAGTACTTC
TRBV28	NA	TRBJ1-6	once	CASSRGYELYNSPLHF	TGTGCCAGCAGTCGCGGTTATGAACTTTATAATTCACCCCTCCACTTT
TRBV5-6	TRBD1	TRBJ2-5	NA	CASSPGTVQETQYF	TGTGCCAGCAGCCCGGGGACAGTACAAGAGACCCAGTACTTC
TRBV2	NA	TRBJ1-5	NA	CASSLQVSNQPQHF	TGTGCCAGCAGTTTACAGGTCAGCAATCAGCCCCAGCATTTT
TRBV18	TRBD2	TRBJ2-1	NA	CASSPVSGTSWFF	TGTGCCAGCTCACCAGTCTCCGGGACTAGTTGGTTCTTC
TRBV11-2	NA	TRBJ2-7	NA	CASSLIASYEQYF	TGTGCCAGCAGCTTAATCGCGTCCTACGAGCAGTACTTC
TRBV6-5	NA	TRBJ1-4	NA	CASSLSRANEKLFF	TGTGCCAGCAGTTTGAGCCGGGCTAATGAAAAACTGTTTTTT
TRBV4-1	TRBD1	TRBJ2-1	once	CASSDRQGAFNEQFF	TGCGCCAGCTCTGACCGACAGGGGGCTTTTAATGAGCAGTTCTTC
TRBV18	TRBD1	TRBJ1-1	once	CASSFYGTGDTEAFF	TGTGCCAGCTCGTTTTACGGGACAGGGGACACTGAAGCTTTCTTT